These 5 T cell receptor beta chains originate from one sample sequenced in a study of low-dose radiotherapy and immunotherapy resistance in tumors. TRAV- and TRBV-specific primers primed first-strand cDNA, covering alpha and beta chains. The TCRs were subjected to amplification over 20 PCR cycles employing a constant-region primer in conjunction with a V-primer adapter. TCRdb re-derived calls from the reads in MiXCR, one entry per CDR3 protein. The table includes over 15,000 distinct CDR3 sequences, approximately 70% detected once. These receptors came from a human donor with advanced metastatic prostate, ovarian, gallbladder or colorectal cancer (not recorded which). This table probably holds off-target reads from a library built for another chain.

This clonotype was recorded a few times. The gene calls are TRBV12-5 and TRBJ2-5, with no clear D. Deletions cut 0 bases from V and 1 base from J, with 9 bases between. This CDR3 region has 15 residues. Germline V gene lookup returns CDR1 LGHNT and CDR2 FRNRAP. CDR3 residues: CASGLVTRSQETQYF. CDR3 nucleotide sequence: TGTGCTAGTGGTTTGGTGACCCGAAGCCAAGAGACCCAGTACTTC. Full variable domain (rest looked up from reference TRBV12-5 and TRBJ2-5): DARVTQTPRHKVTEMGQEVTMRCQPILGHNTVFWYRQTMMQGLELLAYFRNRAPLDDSGMPKDRFSAEMPDATLATLKIQPSEPRDSAVYFCASGLVTRSQETQYFGPGTRLLVL.

The rearrangement uses TRBV6-6 and TRBJ2-7; D gene unclear. CDR3 length equals 14 residues. V gave up 0 bases and J gave up 5 bases, with 11 bases separating them. CDR1 is MNHNY, CDR2 SVGAGI, per germline (reference sequence). CDR3 sequence (DNA): TGTGCCAGCAGTTACTCTGACTCGGCCCACGAGCAGTACTTC. It encodes CASSYSDSAHEQYF.

This clonotype was detected only a few times. The chain recombines TRBV28 with TRBJ1-1; 8 nucleotides match TRBD1. The CDR3 contains 16 residues. V lost 3 bases to trimming and J lost 7 bases; unmatched junction nucleotides: 13. Germline lookup yields CDR1 MDHEN and CDR2 SYDVKM. The DNA of the CDR3 is TGTGCCAGCAGTTTTGTTAGCCTAGGACAGGGCCGTGAAGCTTTCTTT. Protein product: CASSFVSLGQGREAFF.

This clonotype was counted once. V gene TRBV11-2 combines with J gene TRBJ2-3; 9 bases are shared with TRBD1. Germline V gives CDR1 SGHAT, CDR2 FQNNGV. This CDR3 is 14 amino acids long. The J segment lost 5 bases and the V segment lost 6 bases, leaving 6 bases of the junction unmatched. This CDR3 reads CASRGDRDGDTQYF. The CDR3 nucleotides are TGTGCCAGCAGGGGGGACAGGGATGGAGATACGCAGTATTTT.

The rearrangement uses TRBV28 and TRBJ1-1; 8 bases align to TRBD1. The CDR3 runs 16 residues. After removal of 6 bases from V and 1 base from J, the junction contained 10 bases not matched to a gene. The germline gives CDR1 MDHEN, CDR2 SYDVKM. CDR3 sequence reads: CASRRTGGLGNTEAFF. CDR3 DNA: TGTGCCAGCAGGAGAACAGGGGGTTTGGGGAACACTGAAGCTTTCTTT.